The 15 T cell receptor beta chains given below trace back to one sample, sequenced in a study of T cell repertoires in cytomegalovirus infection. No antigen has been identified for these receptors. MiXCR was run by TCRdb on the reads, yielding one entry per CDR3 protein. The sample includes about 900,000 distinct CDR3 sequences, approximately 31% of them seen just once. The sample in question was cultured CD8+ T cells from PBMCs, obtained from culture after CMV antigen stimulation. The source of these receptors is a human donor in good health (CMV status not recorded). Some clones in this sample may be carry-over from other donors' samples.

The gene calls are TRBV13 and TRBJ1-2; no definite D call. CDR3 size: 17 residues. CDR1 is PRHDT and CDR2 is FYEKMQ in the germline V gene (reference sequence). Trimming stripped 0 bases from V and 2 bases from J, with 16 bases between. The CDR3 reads CASSLGVGPPTNYGYTF. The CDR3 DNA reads TGTGCCAGCAGCTTAGGGGTAGGGCCTCCTACAAACTATGGCTACACCTTC. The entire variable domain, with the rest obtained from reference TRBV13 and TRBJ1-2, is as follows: AAGVIQSPRHLIKEKRETATLKCYPIPRHDTVYWYQQGPGQDPQFLISFYEKMQSDKGSIPDRFSAQQFSDYHSELNMSSLELGDSALYFCASSLGVGPPTNYGYTFGSGTRLTVV.

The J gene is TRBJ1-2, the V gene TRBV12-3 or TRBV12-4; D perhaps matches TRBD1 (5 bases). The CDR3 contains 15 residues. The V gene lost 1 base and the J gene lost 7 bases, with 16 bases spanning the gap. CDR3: CASSLGTPGGSGYTF. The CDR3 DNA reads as TGTGCCAGCAGTTTAGGGACACCGGGGGGTTCTGGCTACACCTTC.

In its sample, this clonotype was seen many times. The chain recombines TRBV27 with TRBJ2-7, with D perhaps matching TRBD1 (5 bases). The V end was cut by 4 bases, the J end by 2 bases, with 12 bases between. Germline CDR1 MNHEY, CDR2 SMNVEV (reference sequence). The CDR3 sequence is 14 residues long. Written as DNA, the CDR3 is TGTGCCAGCAGTTCCCCGGACAACCCCTACGAGCAGTACTTC. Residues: CASSSPDNPYEQYF.

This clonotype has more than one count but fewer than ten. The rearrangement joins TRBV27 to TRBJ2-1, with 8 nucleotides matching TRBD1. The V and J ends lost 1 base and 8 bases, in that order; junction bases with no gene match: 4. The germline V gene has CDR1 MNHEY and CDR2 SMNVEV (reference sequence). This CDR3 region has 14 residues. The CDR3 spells CASSLYLTGDEQFF. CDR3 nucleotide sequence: TGTGCCAGCAGTTTATACCTGACAGGGGATGAGCAGTTCTTC.

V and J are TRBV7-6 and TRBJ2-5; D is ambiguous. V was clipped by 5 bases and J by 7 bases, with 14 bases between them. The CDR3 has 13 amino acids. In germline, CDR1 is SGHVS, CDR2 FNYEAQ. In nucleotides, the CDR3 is TGTGCCAGCAGCGGGCCCGGGTATGGGACCCAGTACTTC. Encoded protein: CASSGPGYGTQYF.

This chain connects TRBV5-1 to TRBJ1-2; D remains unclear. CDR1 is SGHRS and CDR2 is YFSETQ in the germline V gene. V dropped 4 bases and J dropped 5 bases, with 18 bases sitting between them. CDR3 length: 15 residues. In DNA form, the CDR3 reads TGCGCCAGCAGCGGTGACTTGGCTCAAACATATGGCTACACCTTC. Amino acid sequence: CASSGDLAQTYGYTF.

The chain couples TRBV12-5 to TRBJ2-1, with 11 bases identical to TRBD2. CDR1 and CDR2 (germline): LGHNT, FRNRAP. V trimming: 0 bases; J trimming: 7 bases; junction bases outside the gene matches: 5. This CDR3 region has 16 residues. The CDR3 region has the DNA TGTGCTAGTGGTTTGGTTGGTAGCGGGGGGGGGAATGAGCAGTTCTTC. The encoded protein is CASGLVGSGGGNEQFF.

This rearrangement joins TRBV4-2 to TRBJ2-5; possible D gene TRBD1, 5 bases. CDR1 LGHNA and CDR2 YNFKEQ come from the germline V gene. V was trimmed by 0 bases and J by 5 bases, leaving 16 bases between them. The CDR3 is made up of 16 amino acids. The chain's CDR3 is CASSQDSTRGVETQYF. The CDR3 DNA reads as TGTGCCAGCAGCCAAGATAGTACAAGGGGCGTGGAGACCCAGTACTTC.

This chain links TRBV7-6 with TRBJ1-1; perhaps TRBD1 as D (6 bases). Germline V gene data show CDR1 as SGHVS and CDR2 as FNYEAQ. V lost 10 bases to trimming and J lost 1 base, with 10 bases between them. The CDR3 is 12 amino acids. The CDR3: CAINRENTEAFF. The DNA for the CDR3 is TGTGCCATTAACAGGGAGAACACTGAAGCTTTCTTT.

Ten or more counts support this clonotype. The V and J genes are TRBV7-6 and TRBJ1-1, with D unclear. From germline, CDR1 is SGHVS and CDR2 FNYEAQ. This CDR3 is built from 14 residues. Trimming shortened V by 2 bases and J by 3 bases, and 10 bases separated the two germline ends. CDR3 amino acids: CASSLSGYDTEAFF. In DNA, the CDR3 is TGTGCCAGCAGCTTATCGGGGTACGACACTGAAGCTTTCTTT.

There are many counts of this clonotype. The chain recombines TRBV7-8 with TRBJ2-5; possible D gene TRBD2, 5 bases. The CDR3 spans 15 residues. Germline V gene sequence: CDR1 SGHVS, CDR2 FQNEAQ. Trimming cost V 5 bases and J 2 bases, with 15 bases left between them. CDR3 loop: CASSPPGIKQETQYF. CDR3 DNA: TGTGCCAGCAGCCCCCCGGGAATCAAACAAGAGACCCAGTACTTC.

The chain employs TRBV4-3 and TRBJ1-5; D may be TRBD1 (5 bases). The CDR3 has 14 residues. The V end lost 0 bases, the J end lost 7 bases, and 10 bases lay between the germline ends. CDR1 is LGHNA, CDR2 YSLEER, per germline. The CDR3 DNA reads TGCGCCAGCAGCCAAGAGGGGGACTCCCAGCCCCAGCATTTT. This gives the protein CASSQEGDSQPQHF.

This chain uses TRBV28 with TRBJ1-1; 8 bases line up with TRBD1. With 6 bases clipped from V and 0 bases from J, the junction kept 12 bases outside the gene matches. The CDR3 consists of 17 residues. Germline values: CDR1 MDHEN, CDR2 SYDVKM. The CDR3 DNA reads TGTGCCAGCAGCCAGACAGGGGCGGGTCCGATGAACACTGAAGCTTTCTTT. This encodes CASSQTGAGPMNTEAFF.

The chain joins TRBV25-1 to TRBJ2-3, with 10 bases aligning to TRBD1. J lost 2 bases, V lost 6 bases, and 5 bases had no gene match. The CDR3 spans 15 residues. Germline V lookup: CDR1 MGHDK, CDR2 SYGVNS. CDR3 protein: CASSKDRGDTDTQYF. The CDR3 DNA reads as TGTGCCAGCAGCAAGGACAGGGGGGACACAGATACGCAGTATTTT.

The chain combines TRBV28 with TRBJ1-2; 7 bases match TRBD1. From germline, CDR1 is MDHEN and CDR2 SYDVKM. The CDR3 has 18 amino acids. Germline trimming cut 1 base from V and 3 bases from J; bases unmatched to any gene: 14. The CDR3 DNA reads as TGTGCCAGCAGTTTATCCCCCTGGACGACAGGGAAGGACTATGGCTACACCTTC. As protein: CASSLSPWTTGKDYGYTF.